This is a list of T cell receptor beta chains from one sample in a study of OX40 agonist ivuxolimab in advanced cancers. The data were produced by immunoSEQ multiplex PCR, yet TCRdb's version contains in-frame clones alone and is incomplete. In the table there are about 31,000 clones, 75% to 85% of which are singletons. The sample here was CD4+ or CD8+ T cells sorted from blood, taken in a trial of the OX40 agonist ivuxolimab. The source is an adult with an advanced solid tumor such as melanoma, head and neck, liver or kidney cancer. CDR3s include the opening cysteine and the closing phenylalanine or tryptophan.

length | J | V | CDR3
11 | TRBJ2-7 | TRBV28 | CASSLAYEQYF
14 | TRBJ2-7 | TRBV18 | CASSPRDSVYEQYF
14 | TRBJ2-1 | TRBV27 | CASSPGTGLDEQFF
12 | TRBJ2-5 | TRBV28 | CASSLWEETQYF
16 | TRBJ1-5 | TRBV5-1 | CASSLGVGAINQPQHF
23 | TRBJ1-6 | TRBV5-1 | CASSFHLIWSAGTVLASCSPLHF
14 | TRBJ1-2 | TRBV14 | CASSQEISGYGYTF
14 | TRBJ2-3 | TRBV13 | CASSFSGGADTQYF
14 | TRBJ2-1 | TRBV5-6 | CASSFQGARGIEFF
13 | TRBJ2-3 | TRBV7-3 | CASSPRLTDTQYF
17 | TRBJ2-7 | TRBV5-1 | CATGGATPTSSSYEQYF
13 | TRBJ2-5 | TRBV18 | CASSPPWRETQYF
14 | TRBJ2-5 | TRBV7-6 | CASSVAGLQETQYF
16 | TRBJ2-5 | TRBV5-1 | CASSLQLRGGRETQYF
14 | TRBJ2-6 | TRBV4-1 | CASRAGSGANVLTF
15 | TRBJ2-5 | TRBV2 | CASSEALRRQETQYF
15 | TRBJ2-7 | TRBV29-1 | CSVGNWDGGIPGQYF
16 | TRBJ2-2 | TRBV5-1 | CASSPGLAANTGELFF
14 | TRBJ2-1 | TRBV9 | CASSTSRSGNEQFF
13 | TRBJ1-6 | TRBV11-3 | CASSSGDNSPLHF
13 | TRBJ1-6 | TRBV6-1 | CASRDRVGSPLHF
12 | TRBJ1-2 | TRBV6-6 | CASSYVGDGYTF
15 | TRBJ1-6 | TRBV6-4 | CASRTDPDGNSPLHF
14 | TRBJ2-2 | TRBV11-2 | CASSLAPVGGELFF
17 | TRBJ1-2 | TRBV7-3 | CASSSRPPGPSSYGYTF
15 | TRBJ2-7 | TRBV15 | CATSRDSQQGYEQYF
11 | TRBJ1-1 | TRBV29-1 | CSPWGGSEAFF
13 | TRBJ2-7 | TRBV5-1 | CASSLDTSYEQYF
11 | TRBJ2-1 | TRBV25-1 | CASSNPRGHIF
15 | TRBJ1-4 | TRBV7-8 | CASSFVGQGYEKLFF
11 | TRBJ1-1 | TRBV30 | CAWGSNTEAFF
14 | TRBJ1-4 | TRBV5-5 | CASWRQGGDEKLFF
17 | TRBJ1-6 | TRBV7-9 | CASSKDGTTRDNSPLHF
14 | TRBJ1-5 | TRBV6-1 | CASGGTGYHQPQHF
15 | TRBJ1-2 | TRBV19 | CASSIFPGVLYGYTF
16 | TRBJ2-3 | TRBV19 | CASSQKRGVPADTQYF
14 | TRBJ2-1 | TRBV28 | CASETGTGYNEQFF
12 | TRBJ2-3 | TRBV28 | CASSRSTDTQYF
13 | TRBJ2-7 | TRBV15 | CATSETRTYEQYF
14 | TRBJ2-1 | TRBV4-1 | CASSQEDFYNEQFF
14 | TRBJ1-2 | TRBV4-1 | CASSLGTGGYGYTF
15 | - | TRBV19 | CASKQGAGDSYEQYF
14 | TRBJ2-7 | TRBV7-6 | CASSNKTGNYEQYF
14 | TRBJ1-3 | TRBV30 | CAWSTDGSGNTIYF
14 | TRBJ2-5 | TRBV9 | CASSSRGPQETQYF
14 | TRBJ2-1 | TRBV4-1 | CASSQLGSDNEQFF
14 | TRBJ2-7 | TRBV11-2 | CASSLSRLPYEQYF